The present TCR beta chain was sequenced within a study of blood T cell repertoires in COVID-19. Study background: Acute-phase and convalescent COVID-19 samples originated in the United States, Italy and Spain.

Generated by immunoSEQ multiplex PCR, the TCRdb table keeps only in-frame clones and is missing some. The repertoire includes about 210,000 clones, under 90% of them detected once, and around 7.8% sits in the top ten. The germline CDR1 and CDR2 sequences are MDHEN and SYDVKM. Trimming took off 5 bases at V and 2 bases at J, with 16 bases between the two ends. CDR3 length equals 15 residues. The sample taken for sequencing was peripheral blood. The chain has TRBV28 and TRBJ2-7; maybe TRBD2 (6 bases). The sequence was obtained from a woman older than 75 with COVID-19, enrolled during active disease. DNA for the CDR3: TGTGCCAGCAGTCCTCTAGCGCCCCATACCTACGAGCAGTACTTC. Amino acid sequence: CASSPLAPHTYEQYF. Drawing the rest from reference TRBV28 and TRBJ2-7, the complete variable domain is DVKVTQSSRYLVKRTGEKVFLECVQDMDHENMFWYRQDPGLGLRLIYFSYDVKMKEKGDIPEGYSVSREKKERFSLILESASTNQTSMYLCASSPLAPHTYEQYFGPGTRLTVT.